The source of this T cell receptor beta chain is a study of cytomegalovirus exposure and HLA in healthy donors. CDR3 length equals 14 residues. Germline CDR1 MGHDK, CDR2 SYGVNS. Trimming cost V 5 bases and J 3 bases, with 13 bases left between them. The PCR was carried out with 60 Vbeta primers and 13 Jbeta primers. TCRdb keeps only in-frame clones here, not all; method: immunoSEQ multiplex PCR. The table has some 150,000 clones, around 85% seen once. The V gene is TRBV25-1, the J gene TRBJ2-5; D uncertain. This receptor was obtained from a man aged 35 to 55 in good health and CMV-seronegative. Source material: PBMCs. The CDR3 protein is CASSTNGEKETQYF. CDR3 nucleotide sequence: TGTGCCAGCAGTACGAACGGAGAAAAAGAGACCCAGTACTTC.